The 25 T cell receptor beta chains below come from one sample, sequenced in a study of T cells in localized non-small cell lung cancer. Repertoires were generated with immunoSEQ multiplex PCR, while TCRdb's copy carries only in-frame clones and drops some. The repertoire holds about 25,000 clones, with approximately 86% as singletons. The sample consisted of peripheral blood, taken before any cancer treatment. The origin of the receptors is a female donor of 60 years or more with stage I lung adenocarcinoma.

In its sample, this clone was seen a few times. The V call is TRBV2, the J call TRBJ1-2; D is uncertain. Trimming left V 3 bases short and J 6 bases short, with 17 bases between. The CDR3 covers 15 residues. Germline CDR1 SNHLY, CDR2 FYNNEI. CDR3 residues: CASSDPGLLRDGYTF. In nucleotides, the CDR3 is TGTGCCAGCAGTGATCCCGGCCTGTTGAGGGATGGCTACACCTTC.

As for this clone: The junction shows a germline mismatch at one end, possibly a read error. The chain carries TRBV5-6 and TRBJ2-3; D is perhaps TRBD1 (5 bases). Germline CDR1 reads SGHDT; CDR2 reads YYEEEE. This CDR3 spans 14 amino acids. The CDR3 bases are TGTGCCAGCACCTTGACAGACAGCACAGATACGCAGTATTTT. Its translation: CASTLTDSTDTQYF.

This clone is a singleton in its sample. The chain couples TRBV23-1 to TRBJ2-4; either TRBD1 or TRBD2 may fit D (6 bases each). TRBV23-1 is filed as an ORF, its function uncertain. The V and J ends lost 4 bases and 7 bases respectively, with 17 bases between them. The CDR3 has 15 residues. The CDR3 sequence is CASSRGRGPGNIQYF. The CDR3 region has the DNA TGCGCCAGCAGTCGCGGCCGGGGGCCGGGGAACATTCAGTACTTC.

This clone was detected once. V and J are TRBV6-5 and TRBJ1-5; tentative D call: TRBD1 (6 bases). V lost 6 bases, J lost 0 bases, and 9 bases lay in between. Germline loops: CDR1 MNHEY, CDR2 SVGAGI. There are 14 residues in the CDR3. As DNA, the CDR3 is TGTGCCAGCAGAAGGGACAATAGCAATCAGCCCCAGCATTTT. Translation gives CASRRDNSNQPQHF.

The V gene is TRBV5-4, the J gene TRBJ2-3, with D possibly being TRBD1 (6 bases). CDR3 length: 17 amino acids. Germline CDR1 SGHNT, CDR2 YYREEE (reference sequence). Trimming took off 2 bases at V and 0 bases at J, with 16 bases between the two ends. The CDR3: CASSFSGQSKSTDTQYF. CDR3 nucleotide sequence: TGTGCCAGCAGCTTCTCTGGACAGTCGAAAAGCACAGATACGCAGTATTTT.

This sequence joins TRBV7-3 and TRBJ1-1; D might be TRBD1 (6 bases). Trimming removed 1 base from V and 4 bases from J, with 10 bases in between. Germline V gene sequence: CDR1 SGHTA, CDR2 FQGTGA. The CDR3 contains 14 residues. DNA for the CDR3: TGTGCCAGCAGCTTAAGTGGAGGGGGCACTGAAGCTTTCTTT. It specifies CASSLSGGGTEAFF.

J is TRBJ2-1 and V is TRBV7-2; 9 bases agree with TRBD2. Germline V lookup: CDR1 SGHTA, CDR2 FQGNSA. The CDR3 is 15 residues long. V trimming: 3 bases; J trimming: 0 bases; junction bases outside the gene matches: 0. CDR3 sequence reads: CASSFSGSSYNEQFF. The CDR3 bases are TGTGCCAGCAGCTTTAGCGGGAGCTCCTACAATGAGCAGTTCTTC.

This chain links TRBV6-5 with TRBJ1-3; no definite D call. The length of the CDR3 is 15 residues. V was cut by 4 bases and J by 2 bases, with 12 bases left in between. Germline lookup yields CDR1 MNHEY and CDR2 SVGAGI. This chain's CDR3 is CASSSTLAAGNTIYF. The CDR3 region has the DNA TGTGCCAGCAGTTCCACCCTTGCGGCTGGAAACACCATATATTTT.

This clone has just a few counts. The chain couples TRBV11-3 to TRBJ1-3, with D uncertain. The CDR3 spans 12 residues. V was cut by 4 bases and J by 4 bases, with 5 bases left in between. The germline V gene has CDR1 SGHNT and CDR2 YENEEA. The CDR3 coding sequence is TGTGCCAGCAGCTCCAAGGGAAACACCATATATTTT. Amino acids: CASSSKGNTIYF.

The rearrangement uses TRBV27 and TRBJ1-6; TRBD1 might be the D (5 bases). Deletions cut 5 bases from V and 2 bases from J, with 19 bases between. This CDR3 region has 18 residues. Germline V lookup: CDR1 MNHEY, CDR2 SMNVEV (reference sequence). The chain's CDR3 is CASSPYPGTGTYNSPLHF. The CDR3 nucleotides read TGTGCCAGCAGTCCCTACCCCGGGACGGGTACCTATAATTCACCCCTCCACTTT.

The J gene is TRBJ1-5, the V gene TRBV2; D uncertain. Looked up from germline, CDR1 is SNHLY and CDR2 is FYNNEI. The CDR3 sequence is 14 residues long. V dropped 8 bases and J dropped 7 bases, with 18 bases sitting between them. The CDR3 coding sequence is TGTGCCAGCGAATTAGGGAGGGTCCGGCAGCCCCAGCATTTT. This gives the protein CASELGRVRQPQHF.

CDR3 loop: CASSYWGPNEKLFF. CDR3 nucleotides: TGTGCCAGCAGTTATTGGGGCCCAAATGAAAAACTGTTTTTT. The genes are TRBV6-6 and TRBJ1-4, with D possibly matching TRBD1 (5 bases). Trimming took off 3 bases at V and 5 bases at J, with 10 bases between the two ends. Per the germline V gene, CDR1 is MNHNY and CDR2 is SVGAGI (reference sequence). CDR3 length: 14 amino acids.

The CDR3 reads CASSPGTFNTEAFF. In nucleotides, the CDR3 is TGTGCCAGCAGCCCAGGGACCTTTAACACTGAAGCTTTCTTT. The rearrangement links TRBV7-8 to TRBJ1-1; a possible D gene is TRBD1 (5 bases). The germline V gene encodes CDR1 SGHVS and CDR2 FQNEAQ. The CDR3 is made up of 14 amino acids. The V gene lost 5 bases and the J gene lost 2 bases, with 12 bases spanning the gap.

The chain recombines TRBV13 with TRBJ2-3; D might be TRBD1 or TRBD2, each matching 6 bases. The CDR3 has 15 residues. V gave up 8 bases and J gave up 2 bases, with 17 bases separating them. The germline V gene has CDR1 PRHDT and CDR2 FYEKMQ (reference sequence). The CDR3 loop reads CASRGDGGPTDTQYF. The CDR3 nucleotides are TGTGCCAGCCGGGGAGATGGGGGGCCCACAGATACGCAGTATTTT.

The chain uses TRBV7-2 and TRBJ1-3; D gene uncertain. The CDR3 spans 14 residues. Germline V gene lookup returns CDR1 SGHTA and CDR2 FQGNSA. V gave up 1 base and J gave up 0 bases, with 4 bases separating them. The CDR3 DNA reads as TGTGCCAGCAGCTTAGAATTCTCTGGAAACACCATATATTTT. Residues: CASSLEFSGNTIYF.

The chain links TRBV11-3 to TRBJ2-5; TRBD1 aligns across 9 bases. This CDR3 is 17 amino acids long. CDR1 is SGHNT, CDR2 YENEEA, per germline. The ends lost 2 bases at V and 2 bases at J; junction bases unmatched: 9. CDR3 in amino acids: CASSLRSQGAGQETQYF. CDR3 bases: TGTGCCAGCAGCTTAAGGTCACAGGGGGCCGGGCAAGAGACCCAGTACTTC.

This sequence joins TRBV28 and TRBJ2-7, with D tentatively TRBD1 (5 bases). Between the trimmed V and J ends, which lost 0 bases and 2 bases, there was a span of 8 bases. CDR1 MDHEN and CDR2 SYDVKM come from the germline V gene. This CDR3 region has 14 residues. This CDR3 is CASSLWPGPYEQYF. The DNA for the CDR3 is TGTGCCAGCAGTTTATGGCCAGGGCCCTACGAGCAGTACTTC.

The V call is TRBV7-9, the J call TRBJ1-2; TRBD1 might be the D (6 bases). CDR3 length: 15 residues. Looked up from germline, CDR1 is SEHNR and CDR2 is FQNEAQ (reference sequence). V dropped 5 bases and J dropped 3 bases, with 16 bases sitting between them. The CDR3 here is CASSSKGGAHYGYTF. The CDR3 DNA reads TGTGCCAGCAGCAGTAAGGGGGGCGCACACTATGGCTACACCTTC. Variable domain in full (rest from reference TRBV7-9 and TRBJ1-2): DTGVSQNPRHKITKRGQNVTFRCDPISEHNRLYWYRQTLGQGPEFLTYFQNEAQLEKSRLLSDRFSAERPKGSFSTLEIQRTEQGDSAMYLCASSSKGGAHYGYTFGSGTRLTVV.

Here the CDR3 DNA reads TGTGCCAGCAGCCCCAGTGAGGGGGGCACTGAAGCTTTCTTT. Encoded protein: CASSPSEGGTEAFF. The chain couples TRBV11-3 to TRBJ1-1; possibly TRBD1 for D (6 bases). This CDR3 spans 14 amino acids. CDR1 and CDR2 (germline): SGHNT, YENEEA. Between the trimmed V and J ends, which lost 5 bases and 4 bases, there was a span of 14 bases. Complete variable domain (other parts from reference TRBV11-3 and TRBJ1-1): EAGVVQSPRYKIIEKKQPVAFWCNPISGHNTLYWYLQNLGQGPELLIRYENEEAVDDSQLPKDRFSAERLKGVDSTLKIQPAELGDSAVYLCASSPSEGGTEAFFGQGTRLTVV.

V gene TRBV27 combines with J gene TRBJ2-1, with 8 nucleotides matching TRBD2. Germline V gene data show CDR1 as MNHEY and CDR2 as SMNVEV (reference sequence). With 1 base clipped from V and 6 bases from J, the junction kept 2 bases outside the gene matches. CDR3 length: 14 residues. The CDR3 sequence: CASSLLAGPNEQFF. The CDR3, as DNA: TGTGCCAGCAGTTTATTAGCGGGGCCCAATGAGCAGTTCTTC.

V gene TRBV7-2 combines with J gene TRBJ2-5, with D maybe TRBD2 (6 bases). The CDR3 length is 15 residues. The ends were cut back, 2 bases at V and 5 bases at J, with 15 bases in the middle. The V gene's germline CDR1 is SGHTA and CDR2 FQGNSA. Here the CDR3 reads CASSLTRTNTETQYF. CDR3 nucleotides: TGTGCCAGCAGCTTAACCCGGACTAATACGGAGACCCAGTACTTC.

The gene calls are TRBV7-9 and TRBJ1-3; TRBD1 is a possible D gene (5 bases). The germline gives CDR1 SEHNR, CDR2 FQNEAQ (reference sequence). The length of the CDR3 is 17 residues. V lost 4 bases, J lost 0 bases, and 16 bases lay in between. The CDR3 protein is CASSSPPGQGSGNTIYF. The CDR3 bases are TGTGCCAGCAGCTCTCCCCCGGGGCAGGGCTCTGGAAACACCATATATTTT.

The J gene is TRBJ1-2, the V gene TRBV2; possibly TRBD1 for D (5 bases). Trimming took 2 bases from V and 6 from J, leaving 10 bases between them. CDR3 length: 13 residues. The germline gives CDR1 SNHLY, CDR2 FYNNEI. The CDR3 loop is CASSEQGRDGYTF. The CDR3 DNA follows: TGTGCCAGCAGTGAACAGGGTAGGGATGGCTACACCTTC.

This clone was seen just once. The rearrangement links TRBV27 to TRBJ1-6; tentative D call: TRBD1 (5 bases). Trimming shortened V by 6 bases and J by 13 bases, and 19 bases separated the two germline ends. This CDR3 has 14 residues. Germline CDR1 MNHEY, CDR2 SMNVEV (reference sequence). CDR3 region: CASSPFGAFFPLHF. In DNA form, the CDR3 reads TGTGCCAGCAGCCCGTTCGGGGCCTTTTTTCCCCTCCACTTT.

In nucleotides, the CDR3 is TGTGCCAGCAGCCGCAGCGGACAGCGGACCGATACGCAGTATTTT. Translation gives CASSRSGQRTDTQYF. The genes are TRBV5-5 and TRBJ2-3; D might be TRBD1 (6 bases). The CDR3 totals 15 residues. CDR1 is SGHKS and CDR2 is YYEKEE in the germline V gene (reference sequence). Between the trimmed V and J ends, which lost 4 bases and 6 bases, there was a span of 18 bases.